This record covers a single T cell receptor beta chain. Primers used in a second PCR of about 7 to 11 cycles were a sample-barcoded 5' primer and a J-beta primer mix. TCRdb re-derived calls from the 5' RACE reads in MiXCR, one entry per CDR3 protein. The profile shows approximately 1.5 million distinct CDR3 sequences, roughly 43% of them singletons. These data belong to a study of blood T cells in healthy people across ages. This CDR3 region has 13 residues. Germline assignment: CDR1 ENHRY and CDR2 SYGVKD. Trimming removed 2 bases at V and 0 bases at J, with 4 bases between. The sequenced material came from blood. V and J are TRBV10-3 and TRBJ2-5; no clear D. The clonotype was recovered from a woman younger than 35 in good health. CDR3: CAISERDQETQYF. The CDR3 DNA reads TGTGCCATCAGTGAGAGGGACCAAGAGACCCAGTACTTC.